This TCR beta chain was documented in a study of spatial heterogeneity in lung cancer. At the level of the study: For tumor regions, TCR transcript counts showed a strong correlation with a T cell module score derived from matched bulk RNA-seq.

TCRdb re-called the 5' RACE reads with MiXCR, one entry per CDR3 protein. The sample includes about 100,000 distinct CDR3 sequences, 4.4% of them seen just once. Time point of the sample: sample taken at primary tumor resection. Overall study findings and caveats: It was found that expanded intratumoral alpha and beta TCR counts tracked tumor mutation counts.

The V end lost 1 base, the J end lost 9 bases, and 4 bases lay between the germline ends. The CDR3 is 11 amino acids. Germline CDR1 is MNHEY and CDR2 is SVGAGI. This clonotype occurred many times. The antigen is not known. V gene TRBV6-5 combines with J gene TRBJ2-1; D is ambiguous. The sample here was lung tumor tissue, taken at surgery. This sequence was found in a male donor with early-stage non-small cell lung cancer. CDR3 bases: TGTGCCAGCAGTTACTTGGGTGAGCAGTTCTTC. The encoded protein is CASSYLGEQFF.